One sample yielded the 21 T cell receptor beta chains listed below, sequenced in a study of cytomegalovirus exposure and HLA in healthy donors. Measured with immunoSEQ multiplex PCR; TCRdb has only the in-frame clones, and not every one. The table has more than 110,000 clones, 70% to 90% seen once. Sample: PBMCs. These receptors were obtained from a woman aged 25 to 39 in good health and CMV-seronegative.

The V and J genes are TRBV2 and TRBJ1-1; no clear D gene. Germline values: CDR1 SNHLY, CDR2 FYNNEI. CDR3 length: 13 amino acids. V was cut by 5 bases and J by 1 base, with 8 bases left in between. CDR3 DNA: TGTGCCAGCAGTACGGGAGGGAACACTGAAGCTTTCTTT. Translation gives CASSTGGNTEAFF. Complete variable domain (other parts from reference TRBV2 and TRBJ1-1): EPEVTQTPSHQVTQMGQEVILRCVPISNHLYFYWYRQILGQKVEFLVSFYNNEISEKSEIFDDQFSVERPDGSNFTLKIRSTKLEDSAMYFCASSTGGNTEAFFGQGTRLTVV.

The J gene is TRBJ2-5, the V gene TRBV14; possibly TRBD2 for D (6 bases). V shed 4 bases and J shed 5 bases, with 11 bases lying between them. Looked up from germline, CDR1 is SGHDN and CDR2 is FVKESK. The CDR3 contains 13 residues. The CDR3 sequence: CASSRGAWETQYF. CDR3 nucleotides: TGTGCCAGCAGCCGCGGGGCTTGGGAGACCCAGTACTTC.

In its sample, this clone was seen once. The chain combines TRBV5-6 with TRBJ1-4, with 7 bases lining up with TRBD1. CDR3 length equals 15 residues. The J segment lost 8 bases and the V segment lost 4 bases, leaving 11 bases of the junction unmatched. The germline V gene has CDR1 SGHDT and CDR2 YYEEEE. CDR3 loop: CASSLRQGLREKLFF. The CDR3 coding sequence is TGTGCCAGCAGCCTACGACAGGGTTTACGGGAAAAACTGTTTTTT.

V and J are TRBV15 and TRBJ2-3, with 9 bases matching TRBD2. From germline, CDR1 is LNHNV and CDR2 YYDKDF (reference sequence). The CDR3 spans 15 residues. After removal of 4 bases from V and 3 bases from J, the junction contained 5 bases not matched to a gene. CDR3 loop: CATSKRLAETDTQYF. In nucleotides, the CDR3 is TGTGCCACCAGCAAACGACTAGCGGAAACAGATACGCAGTATTTT. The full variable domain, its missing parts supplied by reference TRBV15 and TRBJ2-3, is DAMVIQNPRYQVTQFGKPVTLSCSQTLNHNVMYWYQQKSSQAPKLLFHYYDKDFNNEADTPDNFQSRRPNTSFCFLDIRSPGLGDTAMYLCATSKRLAETDTQYFGPGTRLTVL.

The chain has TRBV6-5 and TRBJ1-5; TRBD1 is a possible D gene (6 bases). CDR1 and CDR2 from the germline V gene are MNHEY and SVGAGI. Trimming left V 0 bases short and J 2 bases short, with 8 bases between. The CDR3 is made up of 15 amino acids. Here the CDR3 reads CASSYSRTGNQPQHF. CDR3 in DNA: TGTGCCAGCAGTTACTCCCGGACAGGCAATCAGCCCCAGCATTTT.

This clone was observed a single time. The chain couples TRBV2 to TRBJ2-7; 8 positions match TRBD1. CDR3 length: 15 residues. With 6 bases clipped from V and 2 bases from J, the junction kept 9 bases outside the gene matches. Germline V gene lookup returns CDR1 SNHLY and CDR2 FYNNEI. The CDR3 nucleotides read TGTGCCAGCAGCACACCCGGGACAGGCGCCTACGAGCAGTACTTC. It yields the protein CASSTPGTGAYEQYF.

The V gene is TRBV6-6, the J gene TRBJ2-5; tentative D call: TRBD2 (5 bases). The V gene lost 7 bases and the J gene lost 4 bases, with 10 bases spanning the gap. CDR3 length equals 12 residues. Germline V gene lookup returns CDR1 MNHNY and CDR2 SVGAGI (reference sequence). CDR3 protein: CASTLRGETQYF. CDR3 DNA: TGTGCCAGCACCCTACGGGGAGAGACCCAGTACTTC.

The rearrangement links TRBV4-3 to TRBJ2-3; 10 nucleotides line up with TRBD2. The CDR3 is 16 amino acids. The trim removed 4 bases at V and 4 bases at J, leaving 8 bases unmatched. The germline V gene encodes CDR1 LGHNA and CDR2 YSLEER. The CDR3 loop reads CASSRGPGTSADTQYF. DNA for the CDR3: TGCGCCAGCAGCCGGGGGCCCGGGACTAGCGCAGATACGCAGTATTTT.

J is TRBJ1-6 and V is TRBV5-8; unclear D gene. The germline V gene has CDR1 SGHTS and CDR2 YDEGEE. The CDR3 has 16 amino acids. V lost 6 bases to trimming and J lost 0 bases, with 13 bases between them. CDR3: CASTPTRGSYNSPLHF. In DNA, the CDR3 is TGTGCCAGCACCCCAACTCGGGGCTCCTATAATTCACCCCTCCACTTT.

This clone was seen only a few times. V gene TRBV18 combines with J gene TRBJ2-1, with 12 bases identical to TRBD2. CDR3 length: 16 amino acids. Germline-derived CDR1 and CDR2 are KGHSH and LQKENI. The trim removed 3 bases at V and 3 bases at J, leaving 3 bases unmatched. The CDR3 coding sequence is TGTGCCAGCTCACCGAGACTAGCGGGGGACTACAATGAGCAGTTCTTC. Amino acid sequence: CASSPRLAGDYNEQFF.

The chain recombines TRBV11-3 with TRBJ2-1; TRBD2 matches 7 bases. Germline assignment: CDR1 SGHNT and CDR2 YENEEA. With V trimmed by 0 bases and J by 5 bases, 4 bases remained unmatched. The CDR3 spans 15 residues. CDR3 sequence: CASSLDGRGHNEQFF. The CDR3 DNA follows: TGTGCCAGCAGCTTAGATGGGAGGGGACACAATGAGCAGTTCTTC.

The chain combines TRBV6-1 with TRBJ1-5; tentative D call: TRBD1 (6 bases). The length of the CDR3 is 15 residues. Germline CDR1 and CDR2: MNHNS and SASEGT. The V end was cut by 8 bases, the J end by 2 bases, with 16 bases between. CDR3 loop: CASLNEGTRNQPQHF. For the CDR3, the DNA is TGTGCCAGCCTAAATGAGGGGACACGCAATCAGCCCCAGCATTTT.

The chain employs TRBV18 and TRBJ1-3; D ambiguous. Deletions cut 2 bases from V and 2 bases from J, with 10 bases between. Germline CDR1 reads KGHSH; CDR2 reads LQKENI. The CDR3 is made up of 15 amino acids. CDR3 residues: CASSPGESTGNTIYF. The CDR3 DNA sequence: TGTGCCAGCTCACCAGGGGAGTCTACTGGAAACACCATATATTTT.

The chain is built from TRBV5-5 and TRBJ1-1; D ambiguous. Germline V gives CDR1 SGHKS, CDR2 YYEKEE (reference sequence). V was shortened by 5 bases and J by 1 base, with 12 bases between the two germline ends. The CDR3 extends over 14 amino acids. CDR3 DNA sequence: TGTGCCAGCAGGGTGAGGGTGGAGAACACTGAAGCTTTCTTT. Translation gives CASRVRVENTEAFF.

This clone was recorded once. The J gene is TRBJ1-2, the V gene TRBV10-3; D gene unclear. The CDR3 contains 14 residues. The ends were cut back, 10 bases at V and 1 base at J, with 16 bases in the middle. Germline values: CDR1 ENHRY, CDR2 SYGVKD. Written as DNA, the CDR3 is TGTGCCACCAGACCTCCTGCGGGTAACTATGGCTACACCTTC. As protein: CATRPPAGNYGYTF.

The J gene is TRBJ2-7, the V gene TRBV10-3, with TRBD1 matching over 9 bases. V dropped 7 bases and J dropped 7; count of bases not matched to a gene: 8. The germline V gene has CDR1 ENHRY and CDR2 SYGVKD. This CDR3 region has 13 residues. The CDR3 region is CAIKGTGLGEQYF. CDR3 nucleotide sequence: TGTGCCATCAAAGGGACAGGGTTAGGAGAGCAGTACTTC.

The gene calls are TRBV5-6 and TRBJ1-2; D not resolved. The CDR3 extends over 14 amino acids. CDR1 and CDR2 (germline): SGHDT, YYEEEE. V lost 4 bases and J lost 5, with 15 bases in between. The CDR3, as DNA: TGTGCCAGCAGCCCACAGCGTCGGGGATATGGCTACACCTTC. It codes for CASSPQRRGYGYTF.

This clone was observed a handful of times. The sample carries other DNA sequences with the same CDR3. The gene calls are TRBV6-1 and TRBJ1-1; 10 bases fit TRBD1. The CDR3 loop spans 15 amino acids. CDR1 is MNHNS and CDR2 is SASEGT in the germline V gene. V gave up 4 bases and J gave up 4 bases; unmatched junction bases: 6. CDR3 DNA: TGTGCCAGCAGTGGGGTGACAGGGGGCTTCACTGAAGCTTTCTTT. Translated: CASSGVTGGFTEAFF.

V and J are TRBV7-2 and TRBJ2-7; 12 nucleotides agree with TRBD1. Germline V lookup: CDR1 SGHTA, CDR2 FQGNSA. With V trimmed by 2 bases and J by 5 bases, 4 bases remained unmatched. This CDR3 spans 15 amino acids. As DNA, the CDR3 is TGTGCCAGCAGCTTAATGGGACAGGGGGCGAACGAGCAGTACTTC. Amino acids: CASSLMGQGANEQYF.

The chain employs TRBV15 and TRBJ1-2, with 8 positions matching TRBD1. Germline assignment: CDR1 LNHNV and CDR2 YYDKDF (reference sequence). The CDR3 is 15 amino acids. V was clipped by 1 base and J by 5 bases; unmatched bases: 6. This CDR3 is CATSRARGLGYGYTF. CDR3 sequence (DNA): TGTGCCACCAGCAGAGCCAGGGGGCTCGGATATGGCTACACCTTC.

CDR3 bases: TGTGCCAGCAGCCAAACTTCCCTGGGCAGCTATGGCTACACCTTC. Translation gives CASSQTSLGSYGYTF. The rearrangement links TRBV28 to TRBJ1-2; D ambiguous. Germline-derived CDR1 and CDR2 are MDHEN and SYDVKM. The CDR3 consists of 15 residues. V was trimmed by 6 bases and J by 4 bases, leaving 18 bases between them.